A single T cell receptor beta chain is shown here with its context. Antigen: not known. The data belong to a study of T cell repertoires in cytomegalovirus infection. Trimming removed 5 bases from V and 2 bases from J, with 12 bases in between. CDR1 and CDR2 from the germline V gene are SGHVS and FQNEAQ. This CDR3 is built from 15 residues. TCRdb re-called the reads with MiXCR, one entry per CDR3 protein. The table shows hundreds of thousands of distinct CDR3 sequences, with roughly 42% occurring only once. The TCR originated in a human donor in good health (CMV status not recorded). Some clones in this sample may be carry-over from other donors' samples. The sample here was cultured PBMCs, taken from culture after CMV antigen stimulation. The J gene is TRBJ2-2, the V gene TRBV7-8; the D gene could be TRBD1 or TRBD2 (6 bases each). CDR3 protein: CASSRGASNTGELFF. The CDR3 bases are TGTGCCAGCAGCAGGGGGGCCAGTAACACCGGGGAGCTGTTTTTT. Drawing the rest from reference TRBV7-8 and TRBJ2-2, the complete variable domain is GAGVSQSPRYKVAKRGQDVALRCDPISGHVSLFWYQQALGQGPEFLTYFQNEAQLDKSGLPSDRFFAERPEGSVSTLKIQRTQQEDSAVYLCASSRGASNTGELFFGEGSRLTVL.